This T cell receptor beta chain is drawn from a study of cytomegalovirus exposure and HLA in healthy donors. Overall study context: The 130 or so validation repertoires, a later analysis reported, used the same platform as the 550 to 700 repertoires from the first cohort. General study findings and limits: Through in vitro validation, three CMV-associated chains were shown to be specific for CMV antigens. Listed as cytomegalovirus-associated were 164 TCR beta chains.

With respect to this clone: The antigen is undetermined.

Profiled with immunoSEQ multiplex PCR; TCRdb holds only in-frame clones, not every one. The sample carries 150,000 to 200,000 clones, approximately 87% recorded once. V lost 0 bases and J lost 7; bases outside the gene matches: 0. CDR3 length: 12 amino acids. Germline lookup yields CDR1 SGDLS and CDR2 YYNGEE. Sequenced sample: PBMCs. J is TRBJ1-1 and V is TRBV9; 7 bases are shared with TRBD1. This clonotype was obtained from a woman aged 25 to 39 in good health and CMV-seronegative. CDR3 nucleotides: TGTGCCAGCAGCGTAGGGGACAGTGAAGCTTTCTTT. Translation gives CASSVGDSEAFF.